Listed here are 20 T cell receptor beta chains from one sample, sequenced in a study of human T cells and chemical hapten exposure. Described time point: healthy volunteer bleed at 2 weeks. RNA extraction used unfractionated whole blood as the source of total RNA. MiXCR, applied by TCRdb to the RACE reads, yields one record per CDR3 protein. The sample carries 75,000 to 100,000 distinct CDR3 sequences, approximately 8.2% recorded once. The sequenced sample was whole blood. Receptors were obtained from a female donor in good health. Some clones in this sample may be carry-over from other donors' samples.

This clonotype has more than one count but fewer than ten. The J gene is TRBJ2-2, the V gene TRBV28, with 11 positions matching TRBD1. The CDR3 spans 14 residues. The V and J ends lost 6 bases and 7 bases, in that order; junction bases with no gene match: 4. CDR1 MDHEN and CDR2 SYDVKM come from the germline V gene. The CDR3 bases are TGTGCCAGCAGGGACAGGGGGCGAGACGGGGAGCTGTTTTTT. Translating it yields CASRDRGRDGELFF.

This clonotype was observed a few times. This chain uses TRBV12-3 or TRBV12-4 with TRBJ2-2; D unclear. The V end was cut by 3 bases, the J end by 9 bases, with 8 bases between. This CDR3 contains 12 residues. DNA for the CDR3: TGTGCCAGCAGTTTTCGTGGGAGGGAGCTGTTTTTT. Translated: CASSFRGRELFF.

The table lists this clonotype with many counts. The chain employs TRBV7-2 and TRBJ2-1; D is ambiguous. V was trimmed by 2 bases and J by 8 bases, leaving 10 bases between them. The CDR3 is 13 amino acids. In germline, CDR1 is SGHTA, CDR2 FQGNSA. The CDR3 nucleotides read TGTGCCAGCAGCTTATCTCGTCTCGATGAGCAGTTCTTC. This codes for CASSLSRLDEQFF.

This clonotype was observed a handful of times. The chain links TRBV7-6 to TRBJ2-3; TRBD2 matches 8 bases. CDR3 length equals 14 residues. The ends lost 5 bases at V and 4 bases at J; junction bases unmatched: 5. Germline loops: CDR1 SGHVS, CDR2 FNYEAQ. The CDR3 sequence is CASSPRTSPDTQYF. DNA of the CDR3: TGTGCCAGCAGCCCTAGGACTAGCCCAGATACGCAGTATTTT.

This clonotype was counted between two and nine times. The chain links TRBV30 to TRBJ2-5, with 11 positions matching TRBD2. There are 15 residues in the CDR3. Germline CDR1 and CDR2: GTSNPN and SVGIG (reference sequence). V gave up 3 bases and J gave up 2 bases; unmatched junction bases: 5. The CDR3 loop is CAWSPGLAAQETQYF. The CDR3 nucleotides are TGTGCCTGGAGCCCGGGACTAGCGGCTCAAGAGACCCAGTACTTC.

This clonotype has a handful of counts. The chain is built from TRBV10-2 and TRBJ2-1; D uncertain. The ends were cut back, 6 bases at V and 7 bases at J, with 13 bases in the middle. Germline V gene lookup returns CDR1 WSHSY and CDR2 SAAADI. There are 13 residues in the CDR3. CDR3 in DNA: TGCGCCAGCAGGAGTACCAGAGATAATGAGCAGTTCTTC. As protein: CASRSTRDNEQFF.

This clonotype was seen only a few times. The rearrangement links TRBV10-3 to TRBJ2-7; 7 positions agree with TRBD1. Unmatched junction bases numbered 4, after V lost 6 bases and J lost 2 bases. This CDR3 has 13 residues. In germline, CDR1 is ENHRY, CDR2 SYGVKD. The CDR3 spells CAIRGQLTYEQYF. The CDR3 bases are TGTGCCATCAGGGGACAGTTAACCTACGAGCAGTACTTC.

The chain couples TRBV12-3 or TRBV12-4 to TRBJ1-2, with TRBD1 identical over 9 bases. Unmatched junction bases numbered 8, after V lost 6 bases and J lost 3 bases. This CDR3 comprises 15 residues. CDR3 sequence reads: CASRPRTGAYYGYTF. The CDR3, as DNA: TGTGCCAGCAGACCCCGGACAGGGGCCTACTATGGCTACACCTTC.

This chain connects TRBV12-3 or TRBV12-4 to TRBJ2-2, with 8 bases matching TRBD2. CDR3 length: 15 residues. With V trimmed by 2 bases and J by 5 bases, 4 bases remained unmatched. The CDR3 loop reads CASSLITSGTGELFF. CDR3 DNA sequence: TGTGCCAGCAGTTTAATCACTAGCGGTACCGGGGAGCTGTTTTTT.

CDR3 bases: TGTGCCACCAGAAGGACCCCCGGGGCTGAAGCTTTCTTT. Encoded protein: CATRRTPGAEAFF. V is TRBV24-1 and J is TRBJ1-1; no firm D call. Per germline, CDR1 KGHDR and CDR2 SFDVKD. The CDR3 is 13 amino acids. V lost 7 bases, J lost 6 bases, and 14 bases lay in between.

This clonotype showed up many times. V gene TRBV6-5 combines with J gene TRBJ1-1, with a possible D match to TRBD1 (6 bases). The CDR3 length is 12 residues. The V end was cut by 3 bases, the J end by 6 bases, with 8 bases between. The germline CDR1 and CDR2 sequences are MNHEY and SVGAGI. CDR3 DNA: TGTGCCAGCAGTTATAAGGGGGCTGAAGCTTTCTTT. This sequence encodes CASSYKGAEAFF.

The chain carries TRBV7-2 and TRBJ2-1, with D perhaps TRBD2 (6 bases). CDR1 is SGHTA, CDR2 FQGNSA, per germline. V was clipped by 1 base and J by 9 bases, with 16 bases between them. CDR3 length: 15 residues. This CDR3 reads CASSLVGAGRGEQFF. CDR3 coding DNA: TGTGCCAGCAGCTTAGTTGGGGCAGGGCGGGGTGAGCAGTTCTTC.

This clonotype was seen at least ten times. The V and J genes are TRBV3-1 and TRBJ1-4; no reliable D call. V was trimmed by 4 bases and J by 5 bases, leaving 8 bases between them. The germline V gene has CDR1 LGHDT and CDR2 YNNKEL (reference sequence). This CDR3 has 13 amino acids. The CDR3 spells CASSPGRNEKLFF. CDR3 sequence (DNA): TGTGCCAGCAGCCCCGGACGGAATGAAAAACTGTTTTTT.

This clonotype showed up just a few times. V gene TRBV7-3 combines with J gene TRBJ2-5; no firm D call. Trimming removed 5 bases from V and 5 bases from J, with 15 bases in between. CDR1 and CDR2 (germline): SGHTA, FQGTGA. The CDR3 sequence is 14 residues long. CDR3 loop: CASSPSRGIETQYF. The CDR3 nucleotides read TGTGCCAGCAGCCCCAGCCGTGGGATTGAGACCCAGTACTTC.

The sample holds a few counts of this clonotype. The J gene is TRBJ2-5, the V gene TRBV28; the D gene could be TRBD1 or TRBD2 (5 bases each). Deletions cut 4 bases from V and 8 bases from J, with 17 bases between. Germline V gene lookup returns CDR1 MDHEN and CDR2 SYDVKM. The CDR3 runs 14 residues. In DNA, the CDR3 is TGTGCCAGCAGTTCCCCGGCCGGGGCTACAACCCAGTACTTC. Translating it yields CASSSPAGATTQYF.

This clonotype was observed at least ten times. The V call is TRBV7-9, the J call TRBJ1-6; maybe TRBD1 (5 bases). The germline CDR1 and CDR2 sequences are SEHNR and FQNEAQ (reference sequence). The CDR3 is 14 residues long. V was pared by 3 bases and J by 6 bases, with 9 bases between. The CDR3 protein is CASSFGGFNSPLHF. The CDR3 DNA follows: TGTGCCAGCAGCTTTGGGGGTTTTAATTCACCCCTCCACTTT.

This clonotype was observed a handful of times. The chain uses TRBV20-1 and TRBJ2-3, with D unclear. CDR1 and CDR2 from the germline V gene are DFQATT and SNEGSKA (reference sequence). V shed 0 bases and J shed 2 bases, with 9 bases lying between them. The CDR3 loop spans 14 amino acids. Here the CDR3 reads CSARDGNLTDTQYF. The CDR3 region has the DNA TGCAGTGCTAGAGATGGTAACCTCACAGATACGCAGTATTTT.

This clonotype was found many times. The J gene is TRBJ2-7, the V gene TRBV4-3; 9 bases map to TRBD1. The CDR3 has 16 amino acids. V was pared by 3 bases and J by 2 bases, with 8 bases of the junction left unmatched. Per the germline V gene, CDR1 is LGHNA and CDR2 is YSLEER. Written as DNA, the CDR3 is TGCGCCAGCAGCCATGCACAGGGGGCGAGGCCCTACGAGCAGTACTTC. Protein product: CASSHAQGARPYEQYF.

The sample holds a few counts of this clonotype. V is TRBV29-1 and J is TRBJ2-6, with D unclear. CDR3 length: 15 amino acids. The V gene lost 0 bases and the J gene lost 2 bases, with 8 bases spanning the gap. CDR1 is SQVTM and CDR2 is ANQGSEA in the germline V gene. The CDR3 DNA reads as TGCAGCGTTGAAGAGGCCTCCCCTGGGGCCAACGTCCTGACTTTC. Its translation is CSVEEASPGANVLTF.

The V and J genes are TRBV18 and TRBJ2-5; maybe TRBD1 (5 bases). The CDR3 runs to 15 residues. Trimming stripped 4 bases from V and 0 bases from J, with 12 bases between. Germline V gene sequence: CDR1 KGHSH, CDR2 LQKENI. DNA of the CDR3: TGTGCCAGCTCACTCCCAGCAGGGAACCAAGAGACCCAGTACTTC. It is translated as CASSLPAGNQETQYF.